This section outlines one TCR beta chain sequence together with its context. Antigen specificity is unknown. The data belong to a study of cytomegalovirus exposure and HLA in healthy donors. General study points: Investigators reported under 200 TCR beta chains as tied to cytomegalovirus.

Primers for the PCR totalled 60 Vbeta and 13 Jbeta. Generated by immunoSEQ multiplex PCR, the TCRdb table keeps only in-frame clones and is missing some. The sample lists fewer than 150,000 clones, 65% to 85% occurring once. Material for sequencing was PBMCs. This TCR was sampled from a woman younger than 45 in good health and CMV-seropositive.

The CDR3 sequence is CASNPLSGSGTGELFF. CDR3 bases: TGTGCCAGCAACCCGTTGAGCGGGAGCGGGACCGGGGAGCTGTTTTTT. The chain is built from TRBV7-8 and TRBJ2-2, with 8 bases aligning to TRBD2. CDR3 length equals 16 residues. Per germline, CDR1 SGHVS and CDR2 FQNEAQ. V lost 7 bases and J lost 5; bases outside the gene matches: 12.